This TCR beta chain was recovered during a study of monozygotic twins with inflammatory bowel disease. The length of the CDR3 is 15 residues. Germline V gives CDR1 SEHNR, CDR2 FQNEAQ (reference sequence). On this clonotype: As yet, its antigen is unknown.

General study findings and limits: Twin pairs that were concordant did not differ from discordant pairs in repertoire similarity, possibly from limited power.

TCRdb re-called the 5' RACE reads; every CDR3 protein appears as one record, without DNA. In all, the sample yields 200,000 to 250,000 distinct CDR3 sequences. The chain has TRBV7-9 and TRBJ2-7; as DNA is missing, the TRBD1 call by TCRdb cannot be tested. This sequence was found in a human donor with ulcerative colitis or Crohn's disease, or a healthy co-twin of an affected twin (not recorded which). Sequencing input: blood. The CDR3 spells CASSAGRGVPYEQYF.